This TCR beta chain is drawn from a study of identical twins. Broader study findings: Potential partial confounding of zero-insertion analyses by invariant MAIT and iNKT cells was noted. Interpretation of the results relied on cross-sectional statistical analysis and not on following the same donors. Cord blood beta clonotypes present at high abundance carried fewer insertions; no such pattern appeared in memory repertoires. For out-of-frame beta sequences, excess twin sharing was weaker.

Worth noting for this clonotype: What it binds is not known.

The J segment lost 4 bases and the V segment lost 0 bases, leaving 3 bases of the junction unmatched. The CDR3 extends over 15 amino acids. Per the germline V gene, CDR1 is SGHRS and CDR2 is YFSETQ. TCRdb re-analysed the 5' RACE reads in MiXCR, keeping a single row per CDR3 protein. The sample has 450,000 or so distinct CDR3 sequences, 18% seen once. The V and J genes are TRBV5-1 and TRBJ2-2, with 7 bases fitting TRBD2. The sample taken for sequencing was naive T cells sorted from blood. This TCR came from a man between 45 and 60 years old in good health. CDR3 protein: CASSLVGGSTGELFF. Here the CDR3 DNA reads TGCGCCAGCAGCTTGGTAGGCGGGAGCACCGGGGAGCTGTTTTTT.